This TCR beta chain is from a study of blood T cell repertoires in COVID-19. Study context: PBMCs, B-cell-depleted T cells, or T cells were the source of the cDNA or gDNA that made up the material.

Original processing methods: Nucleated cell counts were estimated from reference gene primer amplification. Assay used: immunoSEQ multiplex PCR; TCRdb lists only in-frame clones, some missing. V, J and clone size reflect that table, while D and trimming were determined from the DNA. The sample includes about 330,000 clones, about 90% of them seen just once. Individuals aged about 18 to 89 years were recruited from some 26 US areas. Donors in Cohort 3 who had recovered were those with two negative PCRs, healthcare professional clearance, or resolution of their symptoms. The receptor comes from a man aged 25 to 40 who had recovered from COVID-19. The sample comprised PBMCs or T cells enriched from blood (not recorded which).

CDR3 sequence (DNA): TGTGCCAGCAGCTTTAATCGGGGAGGCGCCCAAGAGACCCAGTACTTC. Translated: CASSFNRGGAQETQYF. The V gene is TRBV5-8, the J gene TRBJ2-5; tentatively, D is TRBD2 (6 bases). This CDR3 is 16 amino acids long. The ends were cut back, 2 bases at V and 1 base at J, with 15 bases in the middle. Looked up from germline, CDR1 is SGHTS and CDR2 is YDEGEE.